Listed below are T cell receptor beta chains from one sample, sequenced in a study of radiation and T cells in renal cell carcinoma. Some clones are missing from TCRdb's copy, which holds only in-frame ones; the method was immunoSEQ multiplex PCR. Of about 95,000 clones listed, 86% are singletons. Here the sequenced sample was blood, taken from a patient whose treatment included radiotherapy and nephrectomy. The receptors derive from a man aged 45 to 65 with renal cell carcinoma. CDR3s include the opening cysteine and the closing phenylalanine or tryptophan. The order of the fields is clone size, J gene, D gene, V gene, CDR3 DNA, CDR3 protein. D genes are given only for firm matches. The size of a clone is reported for some rows only, either as once, few or many, or as a class for expanded clones.

clone_size: .
j_call: TRBJ2-5
d_call: .
v_call: TRBV10-3
cdr3_nt: TGTGCCATCAGTGGGTCCCCACTGAGGGAGACCCAGTACTTC
cdr3_aa: CAISGSPLRETQYF

clone_size: .
j_call: TRBJ2-1
d_call: .
v_call: TRBV14
cdr3_nt: TGTGCCAGCAGCCAGTACGGGGGCCGCTACAATGAGCAGTTCTTC
cdr3_aa: CASSQYGGRYNEQFF

clone_size: .
j_call: TRBJ2-2
d_call: .
v_call: TRBV20-1
cdr3_nt: TGCAGTGTTCCTTACAGGGGGGAGCTGTTTTTT
cdr3_aa: CSVPYRGELFF

clone_size: .
j_call: TRBJ1-6
d_call: .
v_call: TRBV6-5
cdr3_nt: TGTGCCAGCAGTTATGACAGGCCGTATAATTCACCCCTCCACTTT
cdr3_aa: CASSYDRPYNSPLHF

clone_size: few
j_call: TRBJ2-7
d_call: .
v_call: TRBV7-2
cdr3_nt: TGTGCCAGCAGCCTCGGGGCCTACGAGCAGTACTTC
cdr3_aa: CASSLGAYEQYF

clone_size: .
j_call: TRBJ2-1
d_call: TRBD2
v_call: TRBV7-2
cdr3_nt: TGTGCCAGCAGCTCCGAGACTAGCGGGGGGGCCAATGAGCAGTTCTTC
cdr3_aa: CASSSETSGGANEQFF

clone_size: .
j_call: TRBJ2-4
d_call: .
v_call: TRBV21-1
cdr3_nt: TGTGCCAGCAGCAAAGAAGGGGGGCGACTAGCCAAAAACATTCAGTACTTC
cdr3_aa: CASSKEGGRLAKNIQYF

clone_size: .
j_call: TRBJ2-1
d_call: .
v_call: TRBV6-5
cdr3_nt: TGTGCCAGCAGTTTGGACACATACAATGAGCAGTTCTTC
cdr3_aa: CASSLDTYNEQFF

clone_size: .
j_call: TRBJ2-3
d_call: TRBD2
v_call: TRBV28
cdr3_nt: TGTGCCAGCAGCGGACTAGCGGGAGGGCCAGATACGCAGTATTTT
cdr3_aa: CASSGLAGGPDTQYF

clone_size: .
j_call: TRBJ2-3
d_call: .
v_call: TRBV7-7
cdr3_nt: TGTGCTAGCAGCCCCGGACGTTTAAGCACAGATACGCAGTATTTT
cdr3_aa: CASSPGRLSTDTQYF

clone_size: .
j_call: TRBJ1-1
d_call: .
v_call: TRBV19
cdr3_nt: TGTGCCAGTAGTATAATGCTGGGGGCGACTTCTGGCACTGAAGCTTTCTTT
cdr3_aa: CASSIMLGATSGTEAFF

clone_size: .
j_call: TRBJ1-5
d_call: .
v_call: TRBV27
cdr3_nt: TGTGCCAGCAGTCCGCAGGGAAATCAGCCCCAGCATTTT
cdr3_aa: CASSPQGNQPQHF

clone_size: .
j_call: TRBJ2-7
d_call: TRBD2
v_call: TRBV6-1
cdr3_nt: TGTGCCAGCAGTAACCCTAGCGGGAGCTCCTACGAGCAGTACTTC
cdr3_aa: CASSNPSGSSYEQYF

clone_size: once
j_call: TRBJ2-2
d_call: TRBD1
v_call: TRBV5-4
cdr3_nt: TGTGCCAGCAGCCAGGGACAGCCGAACACCGGGGAGCTGTTTTTT
cdr3_aa: CASSQGQPNTGELFF

clone_size: .
j_call: TRBJ1-1
d_call: .
v_call: TRBV5-1
cdr3_nt: TGCGCCAGCAGCTTGGATAGGGGAAGTGGGACTGAAGCTTTCTTT
cdr3_aa: CASSLDRGSGTEAFF

clone_size: .
j_call: TRBJ2-3
d_call: .
v_call: TRBV5-1
cdr3_nt: TGCGCCAGCAGCATAGCAGGGGTTGGAACAGATACGCAGTATTTT
cdr3_aa: CASSIAGVGTDTQYF

clone_size: .
j_call: TRBJ1-1
d_call: TRBD1
v_call: TRBV7-8
cdr3_nt: TGTGCCAGCAGCTTAGAGGGACAGAGGCCGATGAACACTGAAGCTTTCTTT
cdr3_aa: CASSLEGQRPMNTEAFF

clone_size: .
j_call: TRBJ2-1
d_call: .
v_call: TRBV27
cdr3_nt: TGTGCCAGCAGTTCAGGGAGCTCCTACAATGAGCAGTTCTTC
cdr3_aa: CASSSGSSYNEQFF

clone_size: .
j_call: TRBJ2-5
d_call: TRBD1
v_call: TRBV5-1
cdr3_nt: TGCGCCAGCAGCTTGGGAACAGGGGATGAGACCCAGTACTTC
cdr3_aa: CASSLGTGDETQYF

clone_size: .
j_call: TRBJ1-2
d_call: .
v_call: TRBV7-2
cdr3_nt: TGTGCCAGCAGTATAGGGGGTTTGGACTATGGCTACACCTTC
cdr3_aa: CASSIGGLDYGYTF

clone_size: .
j_call: TRBJ1-2
d_call: TRBD1
v_call: TRBV11-2
cdr3_nt: TGTGCCAGCAGCTCAATACAGGGGGCGAATGGCTACACCTTC
cdr3_aa: CASSSIQGANGYTF

clone_size: .
j_call: TRBJ2-5
d_call: .
v_call: TRBV14
cdr3_nt: TGTGCCAGCAGGTCGGAGACCCAGTACTTC
cdr3_aa: CASRSETQYF

clone_size: .
j_call: TRBJ1-2
d_call: TRBD1
v_call: TRBV19
cdr3_nt: TGTGCCAGTAGGTGGGACAGGGGAAGGAATGGCTACACCTTC
cdr3_aa: CASRWDRGRNGYTF

clone_size: few
j_call: TRBJ1-5
d_call: TRBD1
v_call: TRBV6-1
cdr3_nt: TGTGCCAGCATTGAGGGGGCGATTAGCAATCAGCCCCAGCATTTT
cdr3_aa: CASIEGAISNQPQHF

clone_size: .
j_call: TRBJ2-6
d_call: .
v_call: TRBV5-1
cdr3_nt: TGCGCCAGCAGCTTGAGAGGGAGCCGGGTCTCTGGGGCCAACGTCCTGACTTTC
cdr3_aa: CASSLRGSRVSGANVLTF

clone_size: once
j_call: TRBJ2-1
d_call: TRBD2
v_call: TRBV14
cdr3_nt: TGTGCCAGCAATCCTACTAGCGGGGGGTACAATGAGCAGTTCTTC
cdr3_aa: CASNPTSGGYNEQFF

clone_size: .
j_call: TRBJ2-7
d_call: TRBD2
v_call: TRBV7-9
cdr3_nt: TGTGCCAGCAGCCCCGGGACTAGCGGGTGGTACGAGCAGTACTTC
cdr3_aa: CASSPGTSGWYEQYF

clone_size: .
j_call: TRBJ2-3
d_call: TRBD1
v_call: TRBV7-2
cdr3_nt: TGTGCCAGCAGCTTATTTCAGGGGGGACAGGGGCAGACGCAGTATTTT
cdr3_aa: CASSLFQGGQGQTQYF

clone_size: few
j_call: TRBJ2-7
d_call: .
v_call: TRBV10-2
cdr3_nt: TGCGCCAGCAGTGAGAGTGGGGGGCTCCGCTACGAGCAGTACTTC
cdr3_aa: CASSESGGLRYEQYF

clone_size: .
j_call: TRBJ2-4
d_call: TRBD2
v_call: TRBV5-1
cdr3_nt: TGCGCCAGCAGCGGAAGAGACCGGGGAGGGATTCAGTACTTC
cdr3_aa: CASSGRDRGGIQYF

clone_size: .
j_call: TRBJ1-1
d_call: .
v_call: TRBV7-2
cdr3_nt: TGTGCCAGCAGCTTAGAAGGGTTAATAGGAAACACTGAAGCTTTCTTT
cdr3_aa: CASSLEGLIGNTEAFF

clone_size: .
j_call: TRBJ2-2
d_call: TRBD2
v_call: TRBV2
cdr3_nt: TGTGCCAGCAGGGTGGGGACTAGCAGATACACCGGGGAGCTGTTTTTT
cdr3_aa: CASRVGTSRYTGELFF

clone_size: .
j_call: TRBJ1-2
d_call: .
v_call: TRBV6-5
cdr3_nt: TGTGCCAGCAGTTACTCCGGGGCAGGAGGTGGCTACACCTTC
cdr3_aa: CASSYSGAGGGYTF

clone_size: .
j_call: TRBJ1-1
d_call: .
v_call: TRBV5-1
cdr3_nt: TGCGCCAGCAGCTTGGCAGCGGCCCAGGGCACTGAAGCTTTCTTT
cdr3_aa: CASSLAAAQGTEAFF

clone_size: .
j_call: TRBJ2-7
d_call: TRBD2
v_call: TRBV25-1
cdr3_nt: TGTGCCAGCGCCGGGGGGGCACTACTCTCCTACGAGCAGTACTTC
cdr3_aa: CASAGGALLSYEQYF

clone_size: .
j_call: TRBJ2-1
d_call: .
v_call: TRBV6-1
cdr3_nt: TGTGCCAGCAGTGATCGCGAGGGGTCGGGTGAGCAGTTCTTC
cdr3_aa: CASSDREGSGEQFF

clone_size: .
j_call: TRBJ2-7
d_call: TRBD2
v_call: TRBV6-5
cdr3_nt: TGTGCCAGCAGCAACCCTAGCGGTGCCTACGAGCAGTACTTC
cdr3_aa: CASSNPSGAYEQYF

clone_size: .
j_call: TRBJ1-4
d_call: .
v_call: TRBV20-1
cdr3_nt: TGCAGTGCTATCCGGATTGAAAAACTGTTTTTT
cdr3_aa: CSAIRIEKLFF

clone_size: .
j_call: TRBJ1-5
d_call: .
v_call: TRBV11-2
cdr3_nt: TGTGCCAGCAGTCTCTCGTCGGGACAGCCCCAGCATTTT
cdr3_aa: CASSLSSGQPQHF

clone_size: .
j_call: TRBJ2-7
d_call: .
v_call: TRBV20-1
cdr3_nt: TGCAGTGCCAGGCGGACCTACGAGCAGTACTTC
cdr3_aa: CSARRTYEQYF

clone_size: .
j_call: TRBJ2-1
d_call: .
v_call: TRBV6-5
cdr3_nt: TGTGCCAGCACAAGCTCCTACAATGAGCAGTTCTTC
cdr3_aa: CASTSSYNEQFF

clone_size: .
j_call: TRBJ1-4
d_call: TRBD1
v_call: TRBV5-4
cdr3_nt: TGTGCCACCCTAAACAGGGGAGGGGAAAAACTGTTTTTT
cdr3_aa: CATLNRGGEKLFF

clone_size: once
j_call: TRBJ2-7
d_call: TRBD1
v_call: TRBV19
cdr3_nt: TGTGCCAGTAGTATAGGGTCAGGGGGCGCCTCCGACTACGAGCAGTACTTC
cdr3_aa: CASSIGSGGASDYEQYF

clone_size: .
j_call: TRBJ2-5
d_call: TRBD2
v_call: TRBV7-8
cdr3_nt: TGTGCCAGCAGCTTAATGAGGAGGAGTCGGGAGGCCATGGAAGAGACCCAGTACTTC
cdr3_aa: CASSLMRRSREAMEETQYF

clone_size: .
j_call: TRBJ2-3
d_call: .
v_call: TRBV29-1
cdr3_nt: TGCAGCGTTGAAGACCGACAGACCACAGATACGCAGTATTTT
cdr3_aa: CSVEDRQTTDTQYF

clone_size: .
j_call: TRBJ2-7
d_call: .
v_call: TRBV27
cdr3_nt: TGTGCCAGCAGTCCCAGGCCGGAGCCCACCTACGAGCAGTACTTC
cdr3_aa: CASSPRPEPTYEQYF

clone_size: .
j_call: TRBJ1-5
d_call: .
v_call: TRBV6-1
cdr3_nt: TGTGCCAGCAGTTCCAGTGATCAGCCCCAGCATTTT
cdr3_aa: CASSSSDQPQHF

clone_size: .
j_call: TRBJ1-4
d_call: .
v_call: TRBV19
cdr3_nt: TGTGCCAGTCGGGCCTTGATTAATGAAAAACTGTTTTTT
cdr3_aa: CASRALINEKLFF

clone_size: .
j_call: TRBJ1-5
d_call: .
v_call: TRBV2
cdr3_nt: TGTGCCAGCAGTGAACAAGTGGCGGGTTGGCAGCCCCAGCATTTT
cdr3_aa: CASSEQVAGWQPQHF

clone_size: .
j_call: TRBJ2-7
d_call: .
v_call: TRBV6-5
cdr3_nt: TGTGCCAGCAGTTACTCGTCCCGGGGCTATTCCTACGAGCAGTACTTC
cdr3_aa: CASSYSSRGYSYEQYF

clone_size: .
j_call: TRBJ2-5
d_call: .
v_call: TRBV21-1
cdr3_nt: TGTGCCAGCAGCAAAGCGACTAGCGGGGTAAAAGAGACCCAGTACTTC
cdr3_aa: CASSKATSGVKETQYF

clone_size: once
j_call: TRBJ2-3
d_call: .
v_call: TRBV5-1
cdr3_nt: TGCGCCAGCAGCTTGGCAGGGGCTAGCACAGATACGCAGTATTTT
cdr3_aa: CASSLAGASTDTQYF